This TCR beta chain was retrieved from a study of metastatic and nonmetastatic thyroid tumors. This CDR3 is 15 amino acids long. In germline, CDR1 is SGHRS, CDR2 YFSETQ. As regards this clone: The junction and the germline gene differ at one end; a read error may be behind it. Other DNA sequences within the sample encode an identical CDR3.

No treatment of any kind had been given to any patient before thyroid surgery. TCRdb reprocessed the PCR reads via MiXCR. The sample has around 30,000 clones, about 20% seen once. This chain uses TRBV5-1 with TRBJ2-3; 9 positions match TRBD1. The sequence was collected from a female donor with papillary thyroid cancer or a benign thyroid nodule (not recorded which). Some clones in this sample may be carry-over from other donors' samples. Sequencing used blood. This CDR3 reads CASSTRTGDEDTQYF. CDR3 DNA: TGCGCCAGCAGCACTCGGACAGGGGATGAGGATACTCAGTATTTT.